This TCR beta chain is from a study of cytomegalovirus exposure and HLA in healthy donors. With respect to this clone: Its antigen is as yet unknown.

Findings and caveats of the study: Earlier results showed most TCR beta V segments being productive about 87% or about 30% of the time.

Vbeta (60) and Jbeta (13) primers were used in the PCR. The data were produced by immunoSEQ multiplex PCR, yet TCRdb's version contains in-frame clones alone and is incomplete. The table lists fewer than 200,000 clones, 84% of them singletons. CDR3 length: 15 amino acids. CDR1 is SGHRS and CDR2 is YFSETQ in the germline V gene. The germline V and J ends were trimmed by 0 bases and 1 base, with 9 bases remaining between them. The J gene is TRBJ2-3, the V gene TRBV5-1; a weak D match, TRBD1 (6 bases). The sequence was obtained from a man aged 25 to 40 in good health and CMV-seronegative. Specimen: PBMCs. DNA for the CDR3: TGCGCCAGCAGCTTGGTGGGACAAGGCACAGATACGCAGTATTTT. Its translation: CASSLVGQGTDTQYF.